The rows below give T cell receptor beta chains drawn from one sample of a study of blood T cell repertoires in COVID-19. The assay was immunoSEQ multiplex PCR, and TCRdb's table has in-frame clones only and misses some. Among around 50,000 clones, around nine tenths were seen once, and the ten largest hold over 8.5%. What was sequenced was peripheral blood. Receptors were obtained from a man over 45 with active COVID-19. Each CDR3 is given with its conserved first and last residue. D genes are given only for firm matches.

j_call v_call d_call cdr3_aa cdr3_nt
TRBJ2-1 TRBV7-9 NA CASSFLRGFSYNEQFF TGTGCCAGCAGCTTTCTCCGGGGGTTCTCCTACAATGAGCAGTTCTTC
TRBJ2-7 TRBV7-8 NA CASSLSAVEQYF TGTGCCAGCAGCTTATCGGCGGTCGAGCAGTACTTC
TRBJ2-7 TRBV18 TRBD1 CASSPPGGRSYEQYF TGTGCCAGCTCACCTCCAGGGGGTCGTTCCTACGAGCAGTACTTC
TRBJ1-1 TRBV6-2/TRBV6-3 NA CASSYRAVNTEAFF TGTGCCAGCAGTTACAGAGCGGTAAACACTGAAGCTTTCTTT
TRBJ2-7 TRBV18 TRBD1 CASSPLGTVTYEQYF TGTGCCAGCTCACCACTGGGGACAGTCACCTACGAGCAGTACTTC
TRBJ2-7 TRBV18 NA CASSPPDSRNYYEQYF TGTGCCAGCTCACCACCCGACAGCAGGAATTACTACGAGCAGTACTTC
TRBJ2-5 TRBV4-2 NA CASSRAGETQYF TGTGCCAGCAGCCGGGCGGGGGAGACCCAGTACTTC
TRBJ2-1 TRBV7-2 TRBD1 CASRLDRPYYNEQFF TGTGCCAGCAGATTGGACAGGCCCTACTACAATGAGCAGTTCTTC
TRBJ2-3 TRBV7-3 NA CASSLNRGGTDTQYF TGTGCCAGCAGCTTAAATCGGGGAGGCACAGATACGCAGTATTTT
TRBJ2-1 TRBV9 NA CASSVGLNEQFF TGTGCCAGCAGCGTAGGACTTAATGAGCAGTTCTTC
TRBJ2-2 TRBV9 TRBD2 CASTSSGGLNTGELFF TGTGCCAGCACCTCTAGCGGGGGCCTGAACACCGGGGAGCTGTTTTTT